The 3 T cell receptor beta chains given below trace back to one sample, sequenced in a study of lymphopenia after photon versus proton radiotherapy. The repertoire was sequenced with immunoSEQ multiplex PCR; TCRdb's copy has only in-frame clones and lacks some. This sample has about 26,000 clones, with more than 75% found just once. The sequences come from peripheral blood, collected from a patient treated with photon-based radiotherapy. The receptors come from a woman aged 45-65 years with cholangiocarcinoma.

The rearrangement uses TRBV12-5 and TRBJ1-3; 8 bases match TRBD1. V was pared by 7 bases and J by 1 base, with 9 bases of the junction left unmatched. CDR3 length: 16 residues. Germline V gene sequence: CDR1 LGHNT, CDR2 FRNRAP. The CDR3 nucleotides read TGTGCTAGTGTAAGGGACAGGACCCGATCTGGAAACACCATATATTTT. Its translation: CASVRDRTRSGNTIYF. Looking up the rest from reference TRBV12-5 and TRBJ1-3 gives the full variable domain: DARVTQTPRHKVTEMGQEVTMRCQPILGHNTVFWYRQTMMQGLELLAYFRNRAPLDDSGMPKDRFSAEMPDATLATLKIQPSEPRDSAVYFCASVRDRTRSGNTIYFGEGSWLTVV.

This CDR3 reads CASSQDAWGVYNEQFF. The CDR3 nucleotides read TGCGCCAGCAGCCAAGACGCCTGGGGGGTCTACAATGAGCAGTTCTTC. The chain is built from TRBV4-3 and TRBJ2-1; weak D call: TRBD2 (6 bases). Germline V gives CDR1 LGHNA, CDR2 YSLEER. The CDR3 sequence is 16 residues long. Deletions cut 0 bases from V and 3 bases from J, with 12 bases between.

In this sample, this clone turned up a few times. The gene calls are TRBV11-2 and TRBJ1-1, with 7 bases lining up with TRBD1. Germline CDR1 and CDR2: SGHAT and FQNNGV. J was trimmed by 4 bases and V by 4 bases; bases with no gene match: 3. The CDR3 consists of 13 residues. The CDR3 nucleotides read TGTGCCAGCAGCTCTCAGGGGGGCACTGAAGCTTTCTTT. This gives the protein CASSSQGGTEAFF.